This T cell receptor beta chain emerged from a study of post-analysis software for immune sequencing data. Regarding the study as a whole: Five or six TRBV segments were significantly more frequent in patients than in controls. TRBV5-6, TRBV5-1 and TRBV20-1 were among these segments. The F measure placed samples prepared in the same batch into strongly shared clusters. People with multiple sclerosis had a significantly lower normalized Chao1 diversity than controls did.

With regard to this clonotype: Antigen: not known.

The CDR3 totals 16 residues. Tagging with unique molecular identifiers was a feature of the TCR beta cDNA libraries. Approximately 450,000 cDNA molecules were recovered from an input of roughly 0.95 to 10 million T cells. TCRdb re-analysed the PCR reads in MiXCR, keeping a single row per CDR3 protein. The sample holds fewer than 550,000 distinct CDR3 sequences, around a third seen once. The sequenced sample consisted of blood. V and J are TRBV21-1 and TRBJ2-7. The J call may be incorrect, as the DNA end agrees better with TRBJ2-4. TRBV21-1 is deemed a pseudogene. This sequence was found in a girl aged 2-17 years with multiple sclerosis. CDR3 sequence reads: CASSKIRTIAKSIQYF. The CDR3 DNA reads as TGTGCCAGCAGCAAAATTCGCACGATAGCCAAAAGCATTCAGTACTTC.